Below are 2 T cell receptor beta chains sequenced from a single sample in a study of T cell responses to AZD1222 COVID-19 vaccine. Clones were read by immunoSEQ multiplex PCR, and TCRdb kept only the in-frame ones, dropping some. This sample has tens of thousands of clones; roughly 80% occur once, and the top ten carry around 43%. The sample in question was peripheral blood, obtained on day 0 of AZD1222 vaccination. These receptors all stem from an adult in good health.

The V gene is TRBV6-1, the J gene TRBJ2-7; D unresolved. Trimming left V 3 bases short and J 4 bases short, with 4 bases between. The CDR3 sequence is 11 residues long. Per germline, CDR1 MNHNS and CDR2 SASEGT. The CDR3 sequence is CASSDSYEQYF. CDR3 coding DNA: TGTGCCAGCAGTGATAGTTACGAGCAGTACTTC.

The rearrangement uses TRBV19 and TRBJ2-3, with D perhaps matching TRBD1 (6 bases). V was shortened by 5 bases and J by 2 bases, with 11 bases between the two germline ends. The germline gives CDR1 LNHDA, CDR2 SQIVND (reference sequence). This CDR3 is 14 amino acids long. In nucleotides, the CDR3 is TGTGCCAGTAGTCGGGGACACGCCACAGATACGCAGTATTTT. It codes for CASSRGHATDTQYF.